This is a list of T cell receptor beta chains from one sample in a study of T cell responses to AZD1222 COVID-19 vaccine. Sequencing was performed with immunoSEQ multiplex PCR; in TCRdb, only in-frame clones are kept and a portion is missing. The sample has roughly 160,000 clones, about 91% seen once. This specimen consisted of peripheral blood, obtained on day 0 of AZD1222 vaccination. These receptors all stem from an adult in good health. CDR3s include the opening cysteine and the closing phenylalanine or tryptophan. D genes are given only for firm matches. Clone size is not always given. Where it is, it says once, few, many or a class for expanded clones.

d_call j_call clone_size v_call cdr3_nt cdr3_aa
. TRBJ1-1 . TRBV2 TGTGCCAGCCGGGAGGGAAACACTGAAGCTTTCTTT CASREGNTEAFF
TRBD1 TRBJ2-6 . TRBV6-4 TGTGCCAGCAGTGTTGGGACAGGGTCTATTACCCGGTCTGGGGCCAACGTCCTGACTTTC CASSVGTGSITRSGANVLTF
. TRBJ2-1 . TRBV27 TGTGCCAGCAGCCCCTACGTAGGATTATCCAATGAGCAGTTCTTC CASSPYVGLSNEQFF
. TRBJ1-1 . TRBV6-6 TGTGCCAGCAGTTACGAGCGACAAGATCCAGAAGCTTTCTTT CASSYERQDPEAFF
. TRBJ1-2 once TRBV20-1 TGCAGTGCTAACGATAACTATGGCTACACCTTC CSANDNYGYTF
TRBD2 TRBJ2-7 once TRBV27 TGTGCCAGCAGACCGAGACTAGCGGGAGTCGAGCAGTACTTC CASRPRLAGVEQYF
. TRBJ2-5 . TRBV7-6 TGTGCCAGCAGCTTAGGCGGGAACCAAGAGACCCAGTACTTC CASSLGGNQETQYF
. TRBJ2-3 once TRBV11-2 TGTGCCAGCAGCTTAAGCGGAGGCACAGATACGCAGTATTTT CASSLSGGTDTQYF
TRBD1 TRBJ1-6 . TRBV25-1 TGTGCCAGCAGCGCGCCCGGGACAGGGGCTCGTTCACCCCTCCACTTT CASSAPGTGARSPLHF
. TRBJ1-6 once TRBV7-3 TGTGCCAGCAGCACGGACCCGAATTCACCCCTCCACTTT CASSTDPNSPLHF
. TRBJ2-5 once TRBV5-6 TGTGCCAGCAGCTTGGTCCTGTACCAAGAGACCCAGTACTTC CASSLVLYQETQYF
TRBD1 TRBJ1-2 . TRBV28 TGTGCCTTCCAGGGGGGTAACTATGGCTACACCTTC CAFQGGNYGYTF
. TRBJ1-5 . TRBV7-2 TGTGCCAGCAGCTTTGGTTCGGTCGGCAATCAGCCCCAGCATTTT CASSFGSVGNQPQHF
. TRBJ2-7 few TRBV7-9 TGTGCCAGCAGCTTAGTGCAGGGATTACCCTACGAGCAGTACTTC CASSLVQGLPYEQYF
TRBD1 TRBJ1-1 . TRBV28 TGTGCCAGCAGCTTAGAGGGGGCGAAGGCTTTCTTT CASSLEGAKAFF
. TRBJ1-4 . TRBV28 TGTGCCAGCAGGGCACAGATACCTAATGAAAAACTGTTTTTT CASRAQIPNEKLFF
. TRBJ2-7 . TRBV3-1/TRBV3-2 TGTGCCAGCAGCCAGCCTCACAGAACCTACGAGCAGTACTTC CASSQPHRTYEQYF
. TRBJ1-6 . TRBV28 TGTGCCAGCAGTTTAGTACAGCTAAAGATCGTCCACTTT CASSLVQLKIVHF
. TRBJ1-6 . TRBV19 TGTGCCAGTGCTTACCGGAATTTGGGTTCACCCCTCCACTTT CASAYRNLGSPLHF
TRBD1 TRBJ2-7 . TRBV27 TGTGCCAGCAGTGCCGGGACAGGGCCCTACGAGCAGTACTTC CASSAGTGPYEQYF
. TRBJ1-4 . TRBV13 TGTGCCAGCAGCTTACAGGGTTTGAAGGGTAATGAAAAACTGTTTTTT CASSLQGLKGNEKLFF
TRBD1 TRBJ1-3 . TRBV30 TGTGCCTGGATAACAGGGGGCTCTGGAAACACCATATATTTT CAWITGGSGNTIYF
. TRBJ1-4 once TRBV27 TGTGCCAGCAGTTTCATAACAGGCGCAACTAATGAAAAACTGTTTTTT CASSFITGATNEKLFF
TRBD1 TRBJ2-5 . TRBV5-4 TGTGCCAGCAGCCCGACAGGGTCTTTTTCGGAGACCCAGTACTTC CASSPTGSFSETQYF
. TRBJ1-5 . TRBV30 TGTGCCTGGAGTCTCGGAGGGGCCCAGCCCCAGCATTTT CAWSLGGAQPQHF
. TRBJ1-5 once TRBV4-1 TGCGCCAGCAGCCAAGAGATAGGTCAGCCCCAGCATTTT CASSQEIGQPQHF
TRBD1 TRBJ2-7 . TRBV7-9 TGTGCCAGCAGCTTAGTTACAGGACAGGGACACGAGCAGTACTTC CASSLVTGQGHEQYF
. TRBJ2-7 once TRBV27 TGTGCCAGCAGCTCCCCGAAAAACAGAACAACCGCCCGCTACGAGCAGTACTTC CASSSPKNRTTARYEQYF
TRBD1 TRBJ1-5 . TRBV3-1/TRBV3-2 TGTGCCAGCAGCTACACAGGGGATAGCAATCAGCCCCAGCATTTT CASSYTGDSNQPQHF
TRBD1 TRBJ2-5 once TRBV19 TGTGCCACCACAGGGGTATTTGAAGAGACCCAGTACTTC CATTGVFEETQYF
. TRBJ1-6 . TRBV6-5 TGTGCCAGCGCACCCGGGGAGCATTCACCCCTCCACTTT CASAPGEHSPLHF
TRBD1 TRBJ1-2 . TRBV7-2 TGTGCCAGCAGTCCCCTACCGGGACAGGGTAACTATGGCTACACCTTC CASSPLPGQGNYGYTF
TRBD1 TRBJ2-7 . TRBV2 TGTGCCAGCAGTGAAGCGGGACAGGGTGAGCAGTACTTC CASSEAGQGEQYF
. TRBJ1-1 . TRBV5-6 TGTGCCAGCAGACGGGAGACTGAAGCTTTCTTT CASRRETEAFF
TRBD1 TRBJ1-2 . TRBV5-1 TGCGCCAGCAGCGAATGGACAGGGGGCCATGGCTACACCTTC CASSEWTGGHGYTF
TRBD1 TRBJ1-5 . TRBV27 TGTGCCAGCAGCAACACGGGACAGGGGGTTCTTAGTGGCAATCAGCCCCAGCATTTT CASSNTGQGVLSGNQPQHF
TRBD1 TRBJ2-2 . TRBV6-6 TGTGCCAGCAGTCCGGGGGGGGACAGGGGCACCGGGGAGCTGTTTTTT CASSPGGDRGTGELFF
. TRBJ1-4 . TRBV19 TGTGCCAGTAGTAGCCTGGACAGTAGAAATGAAAAACTGTTTTTT CASSSLDSRNEKLFF
TRBD2 TRBJ2-2 . TRBV11-3 TGTGCCAGCAGCCGCTTCGGCGGGGGGGCAGGTTCCGGGGAGCTGTTTTTT CASSRFGGGAGSGELFF
. TRBJ2-1 once TRBV18 TGTGCCAGCTCACCCTTGGACAGCAGCTCCTACAATGAGCAGTTCTTC CASSPLDSSSYNEQFF
TRBD1 TRBJ2-5 . TRBV7-8 TGTGCCAGCAGCATCCGGGACAGGGCTAGGGAGACCCAGTACTTC CASSIRDRARETQYF
TRBD1 TRBJ2-5 once TRBV12-3/TRBV12-4 TGTGCCAGCAGCTTACAGGGGGGAGAGACCCAGTACTTC CASSLQGGETQYF
. TRBJ2-7 . TRBV28 TGTGCCAGCAGGTCCCGTAGCCTTTCCTACGAGCAGTACTTC CASRSRSLSYEQYF
TRBD1 TRBJ2-3 . TRBV9 TGTGCCAGCAGCGTATCCGGGACAGCCACAGATACGCAGTATTTT CASSVSGTATDTQYF
. TRBJ2-5 . TRBV7-9 TGTGCCAGCAGCTTGAATAGGGACCAAGAGACCCAGTACTTC CASSLNRDQETQYF
. TRBJ1-1 . TRBV19 TGTGCCAGTAGTATTCAGGGACCTATGAACACTGAAGCTTTCTTT CASSIQGPMNTEAFF
. TRBJ1-2 . TRBV7-8 TGTGCCAGCAGCTTAGAACCTGGCAGAAGGGCCAACTATGGCTACACCTTC CASSLEPGRRANYGYTF
TRBD2 TRBJ2-3 . TRBV14 TGTGCCAGCAGCCGGGGACTAGGGGAGTCAGATACGCAGTATTTT CASSRGLGESDTQYF
. TRBJ2-4 . TRBV28 TGTGCCAGCAGCCCGTCCCTACGTATTCAGTACTTC CASSPSLRIQYF
. TRBJ2-1 . TRBV13 TGTGCCAGCAGCTCCTCGACCACGGACGGAAACAATGAGCAGTTCTTC CASSSSTTDGNNEQFF
. TRBJ2-5 once TRBV6-6 TGTGCCAGCAGTTATAAGGGGCCCGCGTGGGAGACCCAGTACTTC CASSYKGPAWETQYF
. TRBJ1-1 . TRBV7-9 TGTGCCAGCGGGGGTCCTGAGGACCTATTT CASGGPEDLF
TRBD1 TRBJ1-1 . TRBV11-2 TGTGCCAGCAGCCCCCCTCGACAGGGTGGTACTGAAGCTTTCTTT CASSPPRQGGTEAFF
. TRBJ2-1 . TRBV9 TGTGCCAGCAGCGCGGGATCCTCCTACAATGAGCAGTTCTTC CASSAGSSYNEQFF